This record looks at one T cell receptor (beta chain) sequence and its context. Its target is unknown. These data are taken from a study of regulatory T cells in long-lasting Graves disease. Study summary: Over 5 years on antithyroid drugs plus positive TSH receptor antibodies marked Graves' disease as persistent.

Germline CDR1 reads SGDLS; CDR2 reads YYNGEE. The CDR3 contains 13 residues. The germline V and J ends were trimmed by 2 bases and 1 base, with 6 bases remaining between them. General study findings and limits: Persistent Graves' disease cases displayed lower TCR diversity than newly diagnosed ones. Among persistent patients, a larger number of public clonotypes were shared (about 3,000) than among newly diagnosed patients (about 950). Analysis covered peripheral blood alone, not thyroid tissue.

The time point here: persistent/refractory GD, antithyroid drugs over 5 years with positive TRAb. Construction of the TCR library relied on RNA isolated from PBMCs. To make TCR beta libraries, researchers used iRepertoire HTBI primers and Arm-PCR of CDR3 regions. TCRdb redid the calling of the multiplex PCR reads with MiXCR, one entry per CDR3 protein. The profile covers about 430,000 distinct CDR3 sequences, with 21% appearing a single time and over 11% taken by the ten largest. The origin of this receptor is a female donor with Graves disease. The chain employs TRBV9 and TRBJ2-5; D call uncertain. The input for sequencing was peripheral blood mononuclear cells (PBMCs), taken when the disease was refractory, from a patient treated with antithyroid drugs. The CDR3 bases are TGTGCCAGCAGCGTCACAGTCCAAGAGACCCAGTACTTC. Protein: CASSVTVQETQYF.